The next 10 T cell receptor beta chains were all read from a single sample in a study of cytomegalovirus exposure and HLA in healthy donors. Method: immunoSEQ multiplex PCR; TCRdb's copy keeps in-frame clones and lacks some. In the table there are tens of thousands of clones, 75% to 90% of which are singletons. The sample comprised PBMCs. Receptor source: a woman between 18 and 30 years old in good health and CMV-seronegative.

The chain is built from TRBV19 and TRBJ1-2; D remains unclear. The germline V gene has CDR1 LNHDA and CDR2 SQIVND (reference sequence). This CDR3 comprises 14 residues. V shed 7 bases and J shed 0 bases, with 12 bases lying between them. CDR3 region: CASTLGDANYGYTF. The CDR3 coding sequence is TGTGCCAGTACTCTGGGCGATGCTAACTATGGCTACACCTTC.

V usage is TRBV27 and J usage is TRBJ2-3, with TRBD2 matching over 10 bases. This CDR3 is 22 amino acids long. Unmatched junction bases numbered 24, after V lost 3 bases and J lost 3 bases. Germline CDR1 reads MNHEY; CDR2 reads SMNVEV (reference sequence). CDR3 in amino acids: CASSFRGRPLLENSGRTDTQYF. CDR3 coding DNA: TGTGCCAGCAGTTTTAGGGGGCGCCCCCTTCTAGAGAATAGCGGGAGGACAGATACGCAGTATTTT.

This clone was counted once. J is TRBJ2-1 and V is TRBV11-2, with TRBD2 matching over 12 bases. Germline V lookup: CDR1 SGHAT, CDR2 FQNNGV. V lost 7 bases to trimming and J lost 1 base; unmatched junction nucleotides: 8. The CDR3 runs to 17 residues. The CDR3: CASNPLAGGHSYNEQFF. CDR3 bases: TGTGCCAGCAACCCCCTAGCGGGAGGGCATTCCTACAATGAGCAGTTCTTC.

The chain links TRBV18 to TRBJ2-5; D not resolved. The CDR3 sequence is 13 residues long. Trimming removed 4 bases at V and 3 bases at J, with 9 bases between. Germline loops: CDR1 KGHSH, CDR2 LQKENI. The CDR3 is CASSLDNKETQYF. CDR3 bases: TGTGCCAGCTCACTAGACAACAAAGAGACCCAGTACTTC.

Note on this clone: The junction shows a germline mismatch at one end, possibly a read error. The CDR3 nucleotides are TGTGCCAGCAGTTTATTGGCGTCTGGTCTCGGGAGGGCTGTACTCTTC. This translates into CASSLLASGLGRAVLF. The V call is TRBV28, the J call TRBJ2-1; 8 nucleotides agree with TRBD2. From germline, CDR1 is MDHEN and CDR2 SYDVKM. The CDR3 covers 16 residues.

In its sample, this clone was seen a few times. This chain links TRBV19 with TRBJ1-2; 9 bases line up with TRBD1. Trimming cost V 4 bases and J 0 bases; bases outside gene matches: 6. The length of the CDR3 is 16 residues. CDR1 is LNHDA, CDR2 SQIVND, per germline (reference sequence). The DNA of the CDR3 is TGTGCCAGTAGTACAACAGGGGGCTGGGCTAACTATGGCTACACCTTC. Translation gives CASSTTGGWANYGYTF.

The rearrangement joins TRBV9 to TRBJ2-3; D unresolved. Germline V lookup: CDR1 SGDLS, CDR2 YYNGEE. There are 13 residues in the CDR3. The V end was cut by 4 bases, the J end by 0 bases, with 6 bases between. The CDR3 here is CASSKTSTDTQYF. The CDR3, as DNA: TGTGCCAGCAGCAAAACTAGCACAGATACGCAGTATTTT.

This rearrangement joins TRBV30 to TRBJ1-1; the D is unclear. The germline V and J ends were trimmed by 0 bases and 6 bases, with 11 bases remaining between them. The CDR3 is 13 residues long. Per germline, CDR1 GTSNPN and CDR2 SVGIG (reference sequence). In DNA, the CDR3 is TGTGCCTGGAGTGTACTCCCCCGAGCTGAAGCTTTCTTT. Its translation is CAWSVLPRAEAFF.

For the CDR3, the DNA is TGTGCCAGCAGCGCCCACAATGCAGGTAGAGGCACAGATACGCAGTATTTT. Amino acid sequence: CASSAHNAGRGTDTQYF. The chain employs TRBV9 and TRBJ2-3; D gene ambiguous. With 3 bases removed from V and 1 base from J, the gap between germline ends came to 18 bases. This CDR3 contains 17 residues. CDR1 SGDLS and CDR2 YYNGEE come from the germline V gene.

This clone was picked up a small number of times. The chain links TRBV5-1 to TRBJ2-5; 8 bases map to TRBD1. In germline, CDR1 is SGHRS, CDR2 YFSETQ. The CDR3 has 15 amino acids. The V segment lost 0 bases and the J segment 5 bases; nucleotides outside the gene matches: 6. CDR3 nucleotide sequence: TGCGCCAGCAGCTTGGAGGCAGGGGGCGGGGAGACCCAGTACTTC. It specifies CASSLEAGGGETQYF. Using reference TRBV5-1 and TRBJ2-5 for the parts outside the CDR3, the full variable domain is KAGVTQTPRYLIKTRGQQVTLSCSPISGHRSVSWYQQTPGQGLQFLFEYFSETQRNKGNFPGRFSGRQFSNSRSEMNVSTLELGDSALYLCASSLEAGGGETQYFGPGTRLLVL.